Detailed here is one TCR beta chain. These data belong to a study of blood T cell repertoires in COVID-19. The wider study: Acute and convalescent COVID-19 specimens originated in the United States, Italy and Spain. PBMCs, B-cell-depleted T cells, or T cells provided the cDNA or gDNA that made up the material.

As originally analysed: Nucleated cell number was recorded as an estimate derived from reference gene primer amplification. Produced via immunoSEQ multiplex PCR; TCRdb's table is partial and in-frame only. V and J calls and clone size are those listed in that table; D and trimming were worked out from the DNA. Among approximately 82,000 clones listed, 82% were seen once. Sequenced input: peripheral blood. The TCR comes from a man between 50 and 59 years old with active or convalescent COVID-19.

The CDR3 loop reads CASTNSGGAWETQYF. The CDR3 coding sequence is TGTGCCAGTACTAACTCAGGGGGCGCGTGGGAGACCCAGTACTTC. This chain uses TRBV7-9 with TRBJ2-5; 8 bases match TRBD1. Germline V gene sequence: CDR1 SEHNR, CDR2 FQNEAQ (reference sequence). Germline trimming cut 9 bases from V and 5 bases from J; bases unmatched to any gene: 14. This CDR3 is 15 amino acids long.